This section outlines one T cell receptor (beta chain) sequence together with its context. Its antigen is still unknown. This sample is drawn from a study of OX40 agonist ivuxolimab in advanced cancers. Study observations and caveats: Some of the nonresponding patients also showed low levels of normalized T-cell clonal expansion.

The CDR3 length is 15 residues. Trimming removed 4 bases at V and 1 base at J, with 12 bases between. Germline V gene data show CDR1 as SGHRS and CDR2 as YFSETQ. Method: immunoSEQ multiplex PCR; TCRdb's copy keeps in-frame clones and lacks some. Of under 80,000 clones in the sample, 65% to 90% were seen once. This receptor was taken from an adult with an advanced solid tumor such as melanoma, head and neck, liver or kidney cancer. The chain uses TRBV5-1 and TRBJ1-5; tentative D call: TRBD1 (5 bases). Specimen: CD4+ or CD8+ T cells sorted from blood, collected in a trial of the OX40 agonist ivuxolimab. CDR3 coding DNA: TGCGCCAGCAGCGAGTGGGGGGTGAGCAATCAGCCCCAGCATTTT. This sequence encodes CASSEWGVSNQPQHF.